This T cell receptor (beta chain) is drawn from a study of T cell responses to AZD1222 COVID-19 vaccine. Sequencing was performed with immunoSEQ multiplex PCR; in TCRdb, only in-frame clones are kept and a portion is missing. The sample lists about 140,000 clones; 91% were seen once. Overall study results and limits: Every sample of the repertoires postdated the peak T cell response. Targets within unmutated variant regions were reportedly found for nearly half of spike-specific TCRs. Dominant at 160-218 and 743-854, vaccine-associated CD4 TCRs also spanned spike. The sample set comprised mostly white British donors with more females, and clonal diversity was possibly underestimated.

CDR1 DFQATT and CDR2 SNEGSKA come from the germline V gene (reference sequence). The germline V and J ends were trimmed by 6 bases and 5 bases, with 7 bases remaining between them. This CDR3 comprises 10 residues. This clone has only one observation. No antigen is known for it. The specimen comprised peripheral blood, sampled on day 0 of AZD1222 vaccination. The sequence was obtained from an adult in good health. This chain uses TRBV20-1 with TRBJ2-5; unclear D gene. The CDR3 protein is CSAAGETQYF. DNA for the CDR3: TGCAGTGCGGCCGGGGAGACCCAGTACTTC.